The rows below give T cell receptor beta chains drawn from one sample of a study of human T cells and chemical hapten exposure. TCRdb re-analysed the RACE reads in MiXCR, keeping a single row per CDR3 protein. Of 130,000 or so distinct CDR3 sequences listed, 9% to 10% are singletons. Material: whole blood. The receptors come from a male donor in good health. Some clones in this sample may be carry-over from other donors' samples. The CDR3 runs from the conserved cysteine through the conserved F or W. The D gene is left open where the match is weak. Part of the rows lack a size; the others show once, few, many or a class for expanded clones.

v_call	cdr3_length	d_call	j_call	clone_size	cdr3_aa	cdr3_nt
TRBV20-1	14	TRBD1	TRBJ1-2	many	CSANQGQGNYGYTF	TGCAGTGCTAATCAAGGACAGGGTAACTATGGCTACACCTTC
TRBV9	15	TRBD2	TRBJ2-7	few	CASSPGGGLAYEQYF	TGTGCCAGCAGCCCCGGGGGGGGCCTCGCCTACGAGCAGTACTTC
TRBV7-9	14	NA	TRBJ2-5	NA	CASSLVAGPETQYF	TGTGCCAGCAGCTTAGTGGCAGGGCCAGAGACCCAGTACTTC
TRBV2	13	NA	TRBJ2-7	few	CASTRRLEYEQYF	TGTGCCAGCACCCGACGTTTGGAGTACGAGCAGTACTTC
TRBV20-1	14	NA	TRBJ2-1	many	CSARDGVRVNEQFF	TGCAGTGCTAGAGACGGGGTTCGTGTCAATGAGCAGTTCTTC
TRBV12-3/TRBV12-4	14	NA	TRBJ1-6	many	CASSFSIRGSPLHF	TGTGCCAGCAGTTTCTCCATAAGGGGTTCACCCCTCCACTTT
TRBV6-2/TRBV6-3	13	NA	TRBJ2-7	NA	CASSYGRHYEQYF	TGTGCCAGCAGTTACGGACGGCACTACGAGCAGTACTTC
TRBV12-3/TRBV12-4	13	NA	TRBJ1-4	NA	CASSFRSNEKLFF	TGTGCCAGCAGTTTTCGCAGTAATGAAAAACTGTTTTTT
TRBV7-9	15	NA	TRBJ2-7	many	CASSLVRDGDYEQYF	TGTGCCAGCAGCTTAGTCAGGGACGGAGACTACGAGCAGTACTTC
TRBV6-6	14	NA	TRBJ1-2	NA	CASKRRGPNYGYTF	TGTGCCAGCAAACGACGGGGACCTAACTATGGCTACACCTTC
TRBV14	17	TRBD1	TRBJ1-6	few	CASSQDQTGGYNSPLHF	TGTGCCAGCAGCCAAGATCAGACAGGGGGTTATAATTCACCCCTCCACTTT
TRBV19	16	NA	TRBJ1-5	few	CASSRPQGASNQPQHF	TGTGCCAGTAGCCGCCCTCAAGGGGCTAGCAATCAGCCCCAGCATTTT
TRBV29-1	13	NA	TRBJ1-5	NA	CSVASGSDQPQHF	TGCAGCGTTGCGTCGGGATCGGATCAGCCCCAGCATTTT